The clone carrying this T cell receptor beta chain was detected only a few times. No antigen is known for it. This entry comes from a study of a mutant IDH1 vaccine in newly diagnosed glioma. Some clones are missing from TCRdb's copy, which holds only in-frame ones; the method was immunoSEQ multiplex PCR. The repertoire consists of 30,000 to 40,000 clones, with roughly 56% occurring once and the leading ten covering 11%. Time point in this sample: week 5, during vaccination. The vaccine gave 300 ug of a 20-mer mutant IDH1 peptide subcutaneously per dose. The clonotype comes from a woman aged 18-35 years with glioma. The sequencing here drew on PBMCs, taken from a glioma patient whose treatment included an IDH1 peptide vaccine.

The CDR3 loop is CASSENKGGGLSSGNTIYF. The DNA for the CDR3 is TGTGCCAGCAGCGAGAACAAGGGGGGCGGACTAAGCTCTGGAAACACCATATATTTT. The rearrangement joins TRBV7-9 to TRBJ1-3, with D maybe TRBD1 (6 bases). The CDR3 is 19 residues long. Germline loops: CDR1 SEHNR, CDR2 FQNEAQ (reference sequence). The ends were cut back, 5 bases at V and 0 bases at J, with 23 bases in the middle.